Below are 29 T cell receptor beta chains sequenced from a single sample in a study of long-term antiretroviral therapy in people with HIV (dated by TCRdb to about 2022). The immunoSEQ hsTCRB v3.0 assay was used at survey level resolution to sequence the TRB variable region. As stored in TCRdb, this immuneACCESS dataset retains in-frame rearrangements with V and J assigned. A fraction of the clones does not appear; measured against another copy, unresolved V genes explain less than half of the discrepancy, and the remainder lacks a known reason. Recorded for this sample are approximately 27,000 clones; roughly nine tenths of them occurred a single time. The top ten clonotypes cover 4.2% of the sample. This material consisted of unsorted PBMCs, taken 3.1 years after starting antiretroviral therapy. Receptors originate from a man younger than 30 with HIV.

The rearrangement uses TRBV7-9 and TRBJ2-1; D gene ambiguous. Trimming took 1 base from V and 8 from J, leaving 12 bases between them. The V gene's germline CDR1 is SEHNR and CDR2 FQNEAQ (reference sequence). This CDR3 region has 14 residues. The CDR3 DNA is TGTGCCAGCAGCTTAGGGGCGGAGTTCGATGAGCAGTTCTTC. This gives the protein CASSLGAEFDEQFF.

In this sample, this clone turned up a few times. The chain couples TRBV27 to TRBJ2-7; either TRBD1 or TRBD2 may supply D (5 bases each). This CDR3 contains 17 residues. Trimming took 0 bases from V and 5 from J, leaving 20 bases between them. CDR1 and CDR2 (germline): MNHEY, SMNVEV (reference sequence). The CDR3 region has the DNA TGTGCCAGCAGTTTATCTGCCAGGACGGGGCTATTTAACGAGCAGTACTTC. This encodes CASSLSARTGLFNEQYF.

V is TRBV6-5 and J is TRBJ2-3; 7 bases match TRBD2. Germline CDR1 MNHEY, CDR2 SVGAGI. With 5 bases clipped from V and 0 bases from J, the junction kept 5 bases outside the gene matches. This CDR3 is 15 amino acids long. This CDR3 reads CASSPTSTSTDTQYF. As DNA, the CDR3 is TGTGCCAGCAGTCCGACTAGCACCAGCACAGATACGCAGTATTTT.

CDR3 nucleotide sequence: TGTGCCAGTAGTATCCCAGGGAGCCACGAGCAGTACTTC. As protein: CASSIPGSHEQYF. The chain is built from TRBV19 and TRBJ2-7; D may match TRBD1 or TRBD2 (5 bases each). This CDR3 is built from 13 residues. Germline values: CDR1 LNHDA, CDR2 SQIVND (reference sequence). V was clipped by 3 bases and J by 5 bases, with 11 bases between them.

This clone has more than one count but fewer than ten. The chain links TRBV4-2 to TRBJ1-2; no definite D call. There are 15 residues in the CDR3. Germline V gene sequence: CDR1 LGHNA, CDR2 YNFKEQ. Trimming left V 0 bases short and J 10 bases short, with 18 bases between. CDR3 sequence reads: CASSQDLETVNFYTF. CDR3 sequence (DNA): TGTGCCAGCAGCCAAGATCTAGAAACAGTTAACTTCTACACCTTC.

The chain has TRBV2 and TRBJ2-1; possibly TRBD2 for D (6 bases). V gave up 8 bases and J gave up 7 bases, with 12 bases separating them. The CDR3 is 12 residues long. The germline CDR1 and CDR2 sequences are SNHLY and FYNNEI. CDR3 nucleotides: TGTGCCAGCTCACGGGAGTGGAATGAGCAGTTCTTC. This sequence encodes CASSREWNEQFF. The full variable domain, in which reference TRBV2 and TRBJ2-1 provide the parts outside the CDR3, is EPEVTQTPSHQVTQMGQEVILRCVPISNHLYFYWYRQILGQKVEFLVSFYNNEISEKSEIFDDQFSVERPDGSNFTLKIRSTKLEDSAMYFCASSREWNEQFFGPGTRLTVL.

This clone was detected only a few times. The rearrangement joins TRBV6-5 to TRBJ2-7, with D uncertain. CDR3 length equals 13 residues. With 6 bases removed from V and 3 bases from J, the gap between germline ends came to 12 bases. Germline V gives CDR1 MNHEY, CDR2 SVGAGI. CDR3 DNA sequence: TGTGCCAGCAGACCAGGACCAGGCTACGAGCAGTACTTC. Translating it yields CASRPGPGYEQYF.

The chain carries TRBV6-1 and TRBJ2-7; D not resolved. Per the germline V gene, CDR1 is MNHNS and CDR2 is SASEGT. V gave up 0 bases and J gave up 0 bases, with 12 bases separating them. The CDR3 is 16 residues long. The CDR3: CASSEALALLSYEQYF. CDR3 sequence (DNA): TGTGCCAGCAGTGAAGCGCTCGCGTTACTCTCCTACGAGCAGTACTTC.

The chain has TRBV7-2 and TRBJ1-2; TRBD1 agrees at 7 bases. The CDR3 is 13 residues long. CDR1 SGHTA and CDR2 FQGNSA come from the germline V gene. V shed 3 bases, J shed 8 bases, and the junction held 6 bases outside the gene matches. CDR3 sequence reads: CASSFEGARGYTF. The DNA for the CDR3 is TGTGCCAGCAGCTTTGAGGGGGCGCGGGGCTACACCTTC.

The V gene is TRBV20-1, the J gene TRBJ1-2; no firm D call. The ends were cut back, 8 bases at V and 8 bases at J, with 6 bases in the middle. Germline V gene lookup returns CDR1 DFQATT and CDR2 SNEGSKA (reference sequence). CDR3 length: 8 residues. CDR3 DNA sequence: TGCAGTTCGGGAGGCTACACCTTC. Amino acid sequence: CSSGGYTF.

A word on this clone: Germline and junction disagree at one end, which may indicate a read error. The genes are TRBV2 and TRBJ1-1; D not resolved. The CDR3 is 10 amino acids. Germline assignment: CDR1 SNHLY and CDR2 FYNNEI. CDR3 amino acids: CASSEAHSNF. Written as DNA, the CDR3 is TGTGCCAGCAGTGAAGCGCACAGTAACTTT.

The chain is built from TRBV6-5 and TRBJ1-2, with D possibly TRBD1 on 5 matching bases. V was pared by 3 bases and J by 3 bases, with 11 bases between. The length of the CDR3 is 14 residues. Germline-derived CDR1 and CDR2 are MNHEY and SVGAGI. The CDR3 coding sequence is TGTGCCAGCAGTTATAGTCAGGGCTACTATGGCTACACCTTC. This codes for CASSYSQGYYGYTF.

For the CDR3, the DNA is TGCGCCAGCAGCTTGGGTGGCAGGCCGGCCTACGAGCAGTACTTC. This codes for CASSLGGRPAYEQYF. The chain joins TRBV5-1 to TRBJ2-7; D is undetermined. Germline assignment: CDR1 SGHRS and CDR2 YFSETQ. V was pared by 0 bases and J by 2 bases, with 12 bases between. The CDR3 has 15 amino acids.

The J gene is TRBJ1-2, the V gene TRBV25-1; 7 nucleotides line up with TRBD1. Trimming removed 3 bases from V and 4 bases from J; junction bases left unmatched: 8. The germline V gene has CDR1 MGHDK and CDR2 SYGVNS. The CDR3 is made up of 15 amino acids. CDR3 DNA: TGTGCCAGCAGTGAGCAGGGGGTAAAGGGCTATGGCTACACCTTC. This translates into CASSEQGVKGYGYTF.

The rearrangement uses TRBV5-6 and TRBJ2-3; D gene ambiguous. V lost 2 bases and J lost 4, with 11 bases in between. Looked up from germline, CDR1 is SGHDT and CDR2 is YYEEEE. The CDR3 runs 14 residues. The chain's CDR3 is CASSLNSLADTQYF. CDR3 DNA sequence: TGTGCCAGCAGCTTAAATTCTTTGGCAGATACGCAGTATTTT.

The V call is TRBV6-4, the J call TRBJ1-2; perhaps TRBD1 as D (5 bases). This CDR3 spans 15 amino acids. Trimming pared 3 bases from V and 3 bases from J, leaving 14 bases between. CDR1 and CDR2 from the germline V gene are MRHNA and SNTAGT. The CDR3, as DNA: TGTGCCAGCAGTGATTTTGGGGGAACACACTATGGCTACACCTTC. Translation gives CASSDFGGTHYGYTF.

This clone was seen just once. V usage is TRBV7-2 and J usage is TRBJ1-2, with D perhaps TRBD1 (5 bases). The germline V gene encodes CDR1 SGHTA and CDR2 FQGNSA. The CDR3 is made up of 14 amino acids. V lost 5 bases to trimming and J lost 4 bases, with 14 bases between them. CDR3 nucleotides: TGTGCCAGCAGCCGGACCGCGGGGGGCTATGGCTACACCTTC. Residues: CASSRTAGGYGYTF.

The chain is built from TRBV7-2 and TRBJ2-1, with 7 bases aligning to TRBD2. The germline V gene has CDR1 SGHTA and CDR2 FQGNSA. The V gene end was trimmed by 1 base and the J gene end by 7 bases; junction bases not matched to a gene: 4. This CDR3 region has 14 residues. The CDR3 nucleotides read TGTGCCAGCAGCTTAGGACTAGCTGGTAATGAGCAGTTCTTC. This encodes CASSLGLAGNEQFF.

CDR3 protein: CASSLTRTEAFF. DNA of the CDR3: TGTGCCAGCAGCTTAACGCGGACTGAAGCTTTCTTT. The chain carries TRBV7-6 and TRBJ1-1, with D hard to call. The length of the CDR3 is 12 residues. Germline V gives CDR1 SGHVS, CDR2 FNYEAQ. V dropped 2 bases and J dropped 5 bases, with 6 bases sitting between them.

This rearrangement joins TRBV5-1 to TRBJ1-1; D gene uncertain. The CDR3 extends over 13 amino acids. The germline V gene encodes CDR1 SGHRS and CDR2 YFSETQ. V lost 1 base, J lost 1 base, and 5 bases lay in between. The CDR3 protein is CASSLLGNTEAFF. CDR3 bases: TGCGCCAGCAGCTTGTTGGGGAACACTGAAGCTTTCTTT.

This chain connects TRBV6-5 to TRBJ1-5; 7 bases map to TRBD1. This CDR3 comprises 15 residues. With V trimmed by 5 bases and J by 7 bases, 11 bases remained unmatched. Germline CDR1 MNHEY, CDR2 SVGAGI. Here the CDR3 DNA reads TGTGCCAGCAGTCCCTCCTCAGGGGGGAGGCAGCCCCAGCATTTT. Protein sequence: CASSPSSGGRQPQHF.

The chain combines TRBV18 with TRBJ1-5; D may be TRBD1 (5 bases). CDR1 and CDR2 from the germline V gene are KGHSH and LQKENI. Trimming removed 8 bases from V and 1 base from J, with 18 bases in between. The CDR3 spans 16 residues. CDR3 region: CASADNVGGSNQPQHF. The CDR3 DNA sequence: TGTGCCAGCGCGGATAATGTTGGGGGGAGCAATCAGCCCCAGCATTTT. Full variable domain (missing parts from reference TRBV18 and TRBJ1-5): NAGVMQNPRHLVRRRGQEARLRCSPMKGHSHVYWYRQLPEEGLKFMVYLQKENIIDESGMPKERFSAEFPKEGPSILRIQQVVRGDSAAYFCASADNVGGSNQPQHFGDGTRLSIL.

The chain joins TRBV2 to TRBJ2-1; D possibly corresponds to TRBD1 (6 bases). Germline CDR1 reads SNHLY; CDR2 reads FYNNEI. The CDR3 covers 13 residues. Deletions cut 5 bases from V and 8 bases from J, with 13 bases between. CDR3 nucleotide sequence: TGTGCCAGCAGTCGAAACAGGGTTGATGAGCAGTTCTTC. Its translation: CASSRNRVDEQFF.

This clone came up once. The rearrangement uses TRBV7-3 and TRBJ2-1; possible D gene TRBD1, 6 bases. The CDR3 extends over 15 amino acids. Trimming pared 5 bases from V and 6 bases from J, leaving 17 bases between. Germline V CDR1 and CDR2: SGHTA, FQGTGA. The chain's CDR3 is CASSQILQGRNEQFF. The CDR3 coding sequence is TGTGCCAGCAGCCAGATCTTACAGGGCCGCAATGAGCAGTTCTTC.

The DNA of the CDR3 is TGTGCCAGCAGACGACAGGGTCAAGAGACCCAGTACTTC. This translates into CASRRQGQETQYF. The rearrangement links TRBV27 to TRBJ2-5, with TRBD1 matching over 7 bases. Per germline, CDR1 MNHEY and CDR2 SMNVEV (reference sequence). The CDR3 contains 13 residues. The V segment lost 6 bases and the J segment 2 bases; nucleotides outside the gene matches: 3.

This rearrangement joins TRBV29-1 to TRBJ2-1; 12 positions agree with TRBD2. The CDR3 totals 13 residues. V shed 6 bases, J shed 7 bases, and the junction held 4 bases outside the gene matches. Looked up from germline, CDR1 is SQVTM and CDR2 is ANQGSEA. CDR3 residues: CSVLAGGWNEQFF. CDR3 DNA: TGCAGCGTCCTAGCGGGAGGGTGGAATGAGCAGTTCTTC.

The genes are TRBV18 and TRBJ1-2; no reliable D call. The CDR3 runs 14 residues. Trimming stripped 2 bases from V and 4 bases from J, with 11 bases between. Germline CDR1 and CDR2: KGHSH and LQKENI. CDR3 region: CASSPAGVIYGYTF. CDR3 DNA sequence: TGTGCCAGCTCACCAGCGGGAGTCATCTATGGCTACACCTTC.

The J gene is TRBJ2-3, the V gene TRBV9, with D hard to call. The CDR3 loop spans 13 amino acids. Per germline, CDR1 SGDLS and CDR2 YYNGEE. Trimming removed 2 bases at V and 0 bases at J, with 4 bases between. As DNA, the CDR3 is TGTGCCAGCAGCGTCGGCAGCACAGATACGCAGTATTTT. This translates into CASSVGSTDTQYF.

The CDR3 protein is CASSQEGPGTPHEQYF. Written as DNA, the CDR3 is TGCGCCAGCAGCCAAGAAGGACCGGGTACTCCACACGAGCAGTACTTC. V and J are TRBV4-3 and TRBJ2-7; D uncertain. Germline V lookup: CDR1 LGHNA, CDR2 YSLEER. The V and J ends lost 0 bases and 5 bases respectively, with 17 bases between them. There are 16 residues in the CDR3.